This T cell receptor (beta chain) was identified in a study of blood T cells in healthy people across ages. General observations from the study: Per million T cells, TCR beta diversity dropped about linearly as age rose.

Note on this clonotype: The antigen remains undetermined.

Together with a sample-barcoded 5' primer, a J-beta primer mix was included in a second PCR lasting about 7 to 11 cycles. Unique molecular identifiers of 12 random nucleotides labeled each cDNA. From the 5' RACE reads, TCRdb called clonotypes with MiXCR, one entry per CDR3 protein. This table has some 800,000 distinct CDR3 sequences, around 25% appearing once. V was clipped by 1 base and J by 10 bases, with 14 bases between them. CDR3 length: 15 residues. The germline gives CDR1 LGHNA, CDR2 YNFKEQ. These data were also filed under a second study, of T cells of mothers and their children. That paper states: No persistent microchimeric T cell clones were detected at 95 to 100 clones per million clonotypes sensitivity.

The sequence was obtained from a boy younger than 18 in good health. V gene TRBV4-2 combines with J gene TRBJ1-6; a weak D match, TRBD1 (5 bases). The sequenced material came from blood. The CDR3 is CASSQVSRDGSPLHF. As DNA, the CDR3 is TGTGCCAGCAGCCAAGTGTCCAGGGACGGATCACCCCTCCACTTT.